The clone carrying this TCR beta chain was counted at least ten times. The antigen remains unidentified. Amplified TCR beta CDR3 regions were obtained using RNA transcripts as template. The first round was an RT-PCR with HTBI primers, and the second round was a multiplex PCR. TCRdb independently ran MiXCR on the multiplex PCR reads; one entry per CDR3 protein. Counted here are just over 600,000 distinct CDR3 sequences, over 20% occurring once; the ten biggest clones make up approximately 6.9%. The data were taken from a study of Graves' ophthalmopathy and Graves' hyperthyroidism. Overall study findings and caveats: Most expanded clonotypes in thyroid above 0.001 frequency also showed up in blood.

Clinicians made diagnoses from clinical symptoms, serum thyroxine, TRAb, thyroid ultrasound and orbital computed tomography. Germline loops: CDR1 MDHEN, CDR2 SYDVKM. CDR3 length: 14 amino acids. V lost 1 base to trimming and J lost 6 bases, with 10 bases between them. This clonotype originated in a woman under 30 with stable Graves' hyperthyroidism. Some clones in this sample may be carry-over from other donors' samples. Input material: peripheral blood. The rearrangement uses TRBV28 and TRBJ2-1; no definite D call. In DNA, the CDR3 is TGTGCCAGCAGTTTATATGGGTGGGGCAATGAGCAGTTCTTC. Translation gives CASSLYGWGNEQFF.